A selection of T cell receptor beta chains follows, all from one sample in a study of identical twins. TCRdb re-called the 5' RACE reads through MiXCR, storing one row per CDR3 protein. Of some 1,600,000 distinct CDR3 sequences detected, 25% to 35% appear once; the ten largest clones hold less than 0.35%. The sample comprised cord blood. The receptors were gathered from a newborn girl in good health. Each CDR3 is given with its conserved first and last residue. Each record gives: J gene, V gene, D gene, clone size, CDR3 length, CDR3 DNA, CDR3 protein. The D gene is left open where the match is weak. Clone size is shown for a subset of rows, as once, few, many or a class of expanded clone.

TRBJ2-3 TRBV4-2 TRBD2 NA 15 TGTGCCAGCAGCCAATTTAGCGGGAAGGTAGATACGCAGTATTTT CASSQFSGKVDTQYF
TRBJ1-1 TRBV9 TRBD1 few 16 TGTGCCAGCAGCGACCGGACAGGGGCCCCCTCTGCTGAAGCTTTCTTT CASSDRTGAPSAEAFF
TRBJ2-7 TRBV9 NA NA 14 TGTGCCAGCAGCGTAGTGGCAGGGGGGTACGAGCAGTACTTC CASSVVAGGYEQYF
TRBJ1-4 TRBV21-1 NA NA 13 TGTGCCAGCGGAGGGGGCAGGAATGAAAAACTGTTTTTT CASGGGRNEKLFF
TRBJ1-2 TRBV11-3 NA once 17 TGTGCCAGCAGCCAACGGCATCCTACCCCACAAGGCTATGGCTACACCTTC CASSQRHPTPQGYGYTF
TRBJ2-3 TRBV24-1 TRBD2 few 16 TGTGCCACCAGTGATCGACTAGCGGGAGACACAGATACGCAGTATTTT CATSDRLAGDTDTQYF
TRBJ1-6 TRBV21-1 NA NA 19 TGTGCCAGCAGCAAAGAAACAGGTCAGCCCCCTGACAATAATTCACCCCCCCACTTT CASSKETGQPPDNNSPPHF
TRBJ1-1 TRBV21-1 NA few 16 TGTGCCAGCAGCAAACGGCCGACAGGGTGTCACACTGAAGCTTTCTTT CASSKRPTGCHTEAFF
TRBJ2-1 TRBV4-1 NA NA 21 TGCGCCAGCAGCCGAGATAAGATATACGGTCTCCGGGGGGCCCTGTACAATGAGCAGTTCTTC CASSRDKIYGLRGALYNEQFF
TRBJ1-2 TRBV2 NA many 12 TGTGCCAGCAGTATTCTTAACTATGGCTACACCTTC CASSILNYGYTF
TRBJ1-1 TRBV4-2 NA few 14 TGTGCCAGCAGCCAAGTCGGACTGAACACTGAAGCTTTCTTT CASSQVGLNTEAFF
TRBJ2-7 TRBV27 TRBD1 NA 16 TGTGCCAGCAGTACCCCGGGACAGGGGGGTACCTACGAGCAGTACTTC CASSTPGQGGTYEQYF
TRBJ1-1 TRBV2 TRBD1 NA 16 TGTGCCAGCAGTGAAGGTCGACAGGGCGGGAACACTGAAGCTTTCTTT CASSEGRQGGNTEAFF
TRBJ1-2 TRBV9 NA NA 11 TGTGCCAGCAGCGTAGATGGGAAGCACACCTTC CASSVDGKHTF
TRBJ2-7 TRBV3-1 TRBD2 many 16 TGTGCCAGCAGCCAAGATATGACTAGCGGAACCTACGAGCAGTACTTC CASSQDMTSGTYEQYF
TRBJ1-1 TRBV10-3 TRBD1 NA 15 TGTGCCCCCCCAGGGACAGGGAGGTCGAACGCCGAAGCTTTCTTT CAPPGTGRSNAEAFF
TRBJ1-4 TRBV12-3/TRBV12-4 NA NA 17 TGTGCCAGCAGTTTTCCCTCCTCGGGGGGCCATAATGAAAAACTGTTTTTT CASSFPSSGGHNEKLFF
TRBJ2-7 TRBV10-3 NA many 11 TGTGCCATCAGTGAGGCCTACGAGCAGTACTTC CAISEAYEQYF
TRBJ1-6 TRBV5-1 NA few 18 TGCGCCAGCAGCTTTCAGGGAAGGGCCGAGGGACTAGGTTCACCCCTCCACTTT CASSFQGRAEGLGSPLHF
TRBJ2-3 TRBV20-1 NA few 11 TGCAGTGCCGATGGGCGGGATACGCAGTATTTT CSADGRDTQYF
TRBJ2-2 TRBV4-1 NA NA 17 TGCGCCAGCAGCCAAGTCAACCTAGGGCTACCCACCGGGGAGCTGTTTTTT CASSQVNLGLPTGELFF
TRBJ1-5 TRBV28 NA NA 12 TGTGCCAGCAGTTCGGACGGGCAGCCCCAGCATTTT CASSSDGQPQHF
TRBJ1-2 TRBV12-3/TRBV12-4 NA NA 18 TGTGCCAGCAGTTTAGAGGGGGTACCCTTATTATCGCTATGGGGCTACACCTTC CASSLEGVPLLSLWGYTF
TRBJ2-3 TRBV21-1 NA NA 13 TGTGCCATCCTGACAGGGTCGACAGATACGCGGTATTTT CAILTGSTDTRYF
TRBJ2-7 TRBV6-5 TRBD2 once 16 TGTGCCAGCAGTATACAAGGACTAGCAGCTTACAATGAGCAGTACTTC CASSIQGLAAYNEQYF
TRBJ1-6 TRBV4-2 TRBD1 NA 15 TGTGCCAGCAGCCAAGAAGACAGGGGGAGTTCACCCCTCCACTTT CASSQEDRGSSPLHF
TRBJ2-1 TRBV19 TRBD2 NA 16 TGTGCCAGTAGTACAACCCAGCGGGAGGACTACAATGAGCAGTTCTTC CASSTTQREDYNEQFF
TRBJ2-7 TRBV19 NA NA 15 TGTGCCAGTAGACCATCGATAGGCAACTCCTACGAGCAGTACTTC CASRPSIGNSYEQYF
TRBJ2-5 TRBV2 NA many 14 TGTGCCAGCCTAAGTAGCCACCTTGGGGAGACCCAGTACTTC CASLSSHLGETQYF
TRBJ2-4 TRBV6-1 TRBD2 NA 20 TGTGCCAGCAGCGCAACCCGAGGACTAGCGGGAGCCTTAGCCAAAAACATTCAGTACTTC CASSATRGLAGALAKNIQYF
TRBJ1-5 TRBV7-2 NA few 11 TGTGCCAGCAGCTTAGGGGGGTCTAGGCATTTT CASSLGGSRHF
TRBJ2-7 TRBV20-1 TRBD2 few 15 TGCAGTGCTAGTGGGCTGCGGGAGGGCCCCTACGAGCAGTACTTC CSASGLREGPYEQYF
TRBJ2-5 TRBV29-1 TRBD1 NA 13 TGCAGCGTTCCCCGGACAGGGAGGGAGACCCAGTACTTC CSVPRTGRETQYF
TRBJ2-3 TRBV14 NA NA 16 TGTGCCAGCAGCCCGTCTTTATTTGGTGGGACAGATACGCAGTATTTT CASSPSLFGGTDTQYF
TRBJ2-7 TRBV5-1 TRBD1 few 15 TGCGCCAGCAGCCGTGGACAGGCGTTTTCCTACGAGCAGTACTTC CASSRGQAFSYEQYF
TRBJ2-7 TRBV11-2 TRBD1 NA 13 TGTGCCAGCAGCTTCACAGGGGATTACGAGCAGTACTTC CASSFTGDYEQYF
TRBJ2-4 TRBV20-1 NA many 16 TGCAGTGCTACCGATGGTCAGGTGCTAGCCAAAAACATTCAGTACTTC CSATDGQVLAKNIQYF
TRBJ1-5 TRBV10-3 NA once 14 TGTGCCATCAGTGATGGGTATAGCAATCAGCCCCAGCATTTT CAISDGYSNQPQHF
TRBJ2-1 TRBV9 NA NA 16 TGTGCCAGCAGCGTAGCTACGCTAGCTATAGTCGATGAGCAGTTCTTC CASSVATLAIVDEQFF
TRBJ2-1 TRBV7-2 NA NA 14 TGTGCCAGCAGCCCGGGGGCCCGCTTGAATGAGCAGTTCTTC CASSPGARLNEQFF
TRBJ2-7 TRBV20-1 TRBD1 few 14 TGCAGTGCTAGGGGGACAGGGCGTGGCTACGAGCAGTACTTC CSARGTGRGYEQYF
TRBJ2-5 TRBV20-1 TRBD1 NA 14 TGCAGTGCGACAGGGGGCTGGAAGCGAAAGACCCAGTACTTC CSATGGWKRKTQYF
TRBJ2-4 TRBV21-1 NA NA 17 TGTGCCAGCAGCAAAAAAATGCAATTTGTGCCCAAAAACATTCAGTACTTC CASSKKMQFVPKNIQYF
TRBJ1-4 TRBV5-1 NA NA 15 TGCGCCAGCAGCTTGACGGGGGATACTAATGAAAAACTGTTTTTT CASSLTGDTNEKLFF
TRBJ2-3 TRBV2 TRBD2 NA 17 TGTGCCAGCAGGATAGCCGGGACTAGGGGCCCCCCAGATACGCAGTATTTT CASRIAGTRGPPDTQYF
TRBJ2-7 TRBV20-1 NA NA 14 TGCAGTGCTAGGTCCCGGGGGCCCTCCTACGAGCAGTACTTC CSARSRGPSYEQYF
TRBJ2-1 TRBV12-3/TRBV12-4 TRBD2 NA 14 TGTGCCAGCAGTTTTTCAGGGACTAGCGGGGGGCAGTTCTTC CASSFSGTSGGQFF
TRBJ2-1 TRBV29-1 NA many 11 TGCAGCGCAGGGGGAGGGAATGAGCAGTTCTTC CSAGGGNEQFF
TRBJ2-3 TRBV20-1 NA NA 13 TGCAGTGCTGGCCAACGGAACACAGATACGCAGTATTTT CSAGQRNTDTQYF
TRBJ2-3 TRBV5-1 NA many 11 TGCGCCAGTGGCCGGGGGGATACGCAGTATTTT CASGRGDTQYF
TRBJ1-1 TRBV20-1 NA NA 14 TGCAGTGCTTCCGACGGCAAAAGGAGCACTGAAGCTTTCTTT CSASDGKRSTEAFF
TRBJ1-2 TRBV6-5 NA NA 15 TGTGCCAGCAGTAAGACCAGAGCCTTGCTGGATGGCTACACCTTC CASSKTRALLDGYTF
TRBJ1-1 TRBV20-1 TRBD1 NA 14 TGCAGTGCCGCAGATAACAGGGGGAACACTGAAGCTTTCTTT CSAADNRGNTEAFF
TRBJ2-5 TRBV6-6 TRBD2 NA 16 TGTGCCAGCAGTCCATTTAGCGGGAGGGCCGGGAATGAGCAGTACTTC CASSPFSGRAGNEQYF
TRBJ2-7 TRBV20-1 NA NA 13 TGCAGTGCTAGACAGGGGAGTCTCTACGAGCAGTACTTC CSARQGSLYEQYF
TRBJ1-2 TRBV6-6 TRBD1 NA 14 TGTGCCAGCAGTTTCACAGGGGAGGGCTATGGCTACACCTTC CASSFTGEGYGYTF
TRBJ2-1 TRBV2 NA NA 15 TGTGCCAGCAGTGATGGGTGGGGCCCGGGGGATGAGCAGTTCTTC CASSDGWGPGDEQFF
TRBJ2-1 TRBV20-1 TRBD2 NA 13 TGCAGTGGGGGGACTAGGACTTACAATGAGCAGTTCTTC CSGGTRTYNEQFF
TRBJ2-1 TRBV12-5 TRBD2 few 19 TGTGCTAGTGGTTTGCAAATACTAGCGGGGGCCAATTCCTACAATGAGCAGTTCTTC CASGLQILAGANSYNEQFF
TRBJ2-3 TRBV6-5 NA NA 15 TGTGCCAGCAGTGCCCTCGGGACTGCCACAGATACGCAGTATTTT CASSALGTATDTQYF